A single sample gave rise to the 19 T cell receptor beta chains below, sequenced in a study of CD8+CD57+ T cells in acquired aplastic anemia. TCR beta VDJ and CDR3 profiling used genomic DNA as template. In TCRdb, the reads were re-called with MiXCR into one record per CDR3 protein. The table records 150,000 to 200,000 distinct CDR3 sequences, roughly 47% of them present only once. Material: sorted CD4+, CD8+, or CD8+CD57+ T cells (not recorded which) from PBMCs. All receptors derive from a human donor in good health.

In DNA form, the CDR3 reads TGTGCCACCAGTGCAGCGGGAGGGCCCCAAGAGACCCAGTACTTC. Translated: CATSAAGGPQETQYF. V and J are TRBV24-1 and TRBJ2-5, with 10 bases identical to TRBD2. V was clipped by 5 bases and J by 1 base; unmatched bases: 3. CDR1 KGHDR and CDR2 SFDVKD come from the germline V gene. The CDR3 sequence is 15 residues long.

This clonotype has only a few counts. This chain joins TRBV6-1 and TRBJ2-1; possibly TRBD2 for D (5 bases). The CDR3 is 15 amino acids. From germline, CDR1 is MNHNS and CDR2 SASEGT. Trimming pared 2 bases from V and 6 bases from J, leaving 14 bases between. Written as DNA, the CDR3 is TGTGCCAGCAGTGAACACGGCCTAGCACTCAATGAGCAGTTCTTC. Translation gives CASSEHGLALNEQFF.

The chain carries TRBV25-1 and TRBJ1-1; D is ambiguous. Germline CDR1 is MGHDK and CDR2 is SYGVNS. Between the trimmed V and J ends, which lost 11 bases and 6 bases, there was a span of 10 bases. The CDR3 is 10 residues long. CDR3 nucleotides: TGTGCCCTCGGTGGGGCTGAAGCTTTCTTT. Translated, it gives CALGGAEAFF.

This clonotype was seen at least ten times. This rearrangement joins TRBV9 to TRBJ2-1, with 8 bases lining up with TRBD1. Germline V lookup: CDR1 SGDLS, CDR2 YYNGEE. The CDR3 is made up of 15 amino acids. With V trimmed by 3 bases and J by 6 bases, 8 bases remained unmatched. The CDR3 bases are TGTGCCAGCAGCGCCCGGACAGGGACCCCCAATGAGCAGTTCTTC. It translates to CASSARTGTPNEQFF.

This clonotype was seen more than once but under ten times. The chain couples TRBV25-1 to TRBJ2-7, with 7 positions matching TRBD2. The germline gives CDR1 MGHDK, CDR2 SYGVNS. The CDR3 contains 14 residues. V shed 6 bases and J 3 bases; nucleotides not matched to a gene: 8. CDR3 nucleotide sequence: TGTGCCAGCAGACGGGGGGTAGGAGTCTACGAGCAGTACTTC. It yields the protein CASRRGVGVYEQYF.

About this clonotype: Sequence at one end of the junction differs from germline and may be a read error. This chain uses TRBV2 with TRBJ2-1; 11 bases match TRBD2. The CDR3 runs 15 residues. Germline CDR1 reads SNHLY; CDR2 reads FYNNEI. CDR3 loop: CASSGLAGPYNEQSF. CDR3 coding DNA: TGTGCCAGCAGTGGACTAGCGGGGCCCTACAATGAGCAGTCCTTC.

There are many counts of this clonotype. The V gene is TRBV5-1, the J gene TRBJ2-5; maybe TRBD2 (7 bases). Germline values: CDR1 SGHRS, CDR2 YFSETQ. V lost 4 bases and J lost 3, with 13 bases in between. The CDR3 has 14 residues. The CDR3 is CASSRWGGEETQYF. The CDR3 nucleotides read TGCGCCAGCAGCCGGTGGGGGGGCGAAGAGACCCAGTACTTC.

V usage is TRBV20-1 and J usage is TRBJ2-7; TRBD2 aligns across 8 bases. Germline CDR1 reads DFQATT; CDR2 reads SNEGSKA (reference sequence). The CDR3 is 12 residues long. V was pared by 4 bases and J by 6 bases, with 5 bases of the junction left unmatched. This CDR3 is CSAIGTRGEQYF. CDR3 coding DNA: TGCAGTGCTATCGGGACTAGGGGCGAGCAGTACTTC.

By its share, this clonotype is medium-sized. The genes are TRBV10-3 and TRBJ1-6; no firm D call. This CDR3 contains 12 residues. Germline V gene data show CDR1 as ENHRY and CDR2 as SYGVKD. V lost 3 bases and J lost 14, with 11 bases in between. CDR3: CAISDTPISLHF. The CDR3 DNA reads TGTGCCATCAGTGACACCCCCATCTCCCTCCACTTT.

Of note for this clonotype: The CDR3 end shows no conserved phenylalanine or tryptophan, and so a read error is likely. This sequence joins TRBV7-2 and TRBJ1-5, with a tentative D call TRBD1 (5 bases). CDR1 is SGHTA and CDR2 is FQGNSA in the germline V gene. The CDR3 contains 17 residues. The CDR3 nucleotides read TGTGCCTGCAGCTTAGCGGGAGACAGTTCTTTCAATCAGCCCCAGCATCTT. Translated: CACSLAGDSSFNQPQHL.

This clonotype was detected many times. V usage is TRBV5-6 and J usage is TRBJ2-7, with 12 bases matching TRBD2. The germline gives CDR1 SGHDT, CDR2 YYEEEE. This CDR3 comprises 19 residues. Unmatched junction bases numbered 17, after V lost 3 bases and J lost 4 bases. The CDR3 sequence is CASSSRTGVTSGSTYEQYF. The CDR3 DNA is TGTGCCAGCAGCTCCCGGACGGGGGTGACTAGCGGGAGTACGTACGAGCAGTACTTC.

The CDR3 DNA reads TGTGCCAGCAGTGAATCCGCAGGTTCCACTAATGAAAAACTGTTTTTT. It specifies CASSESAGSTNEKLFF. This chain joins TRBV25-1 and TRBJ1-4; D gene unclear. There are 16 residues in the CDR3. V lost 1 base and J lost 2, with 11 bases in between. The germline gives CDR1 MGHDK, CDR2 SYGVNS.

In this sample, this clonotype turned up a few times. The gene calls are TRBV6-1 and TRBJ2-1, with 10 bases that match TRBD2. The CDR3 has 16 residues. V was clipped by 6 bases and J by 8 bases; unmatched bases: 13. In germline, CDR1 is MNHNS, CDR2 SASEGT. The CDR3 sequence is CASRAGGPMIRDEQFF. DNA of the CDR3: TGTGCCAGCAGAGCGGGGGGGCCGATGATTCGCGATGAGCAGTTCTTC.

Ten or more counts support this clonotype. CDR3 nucleotides: TGTGCCACCAGCACCCTCGGTGGGACAGATCTAGCCAAAAACATTCAGTACTTC. It is translated as CATSTLGGTDLAKNIQYF. This chain uses TRBV15 with TRBJ2-4; 7 nucleotides align to TRBD1. In germline, CDR1 is LNHNV, CDR2 YYDKDF (reference sequence). This CDR3 is 18 amino acids long. J lost 0 bases, V lost 4 bases, and 12 bases had no gene match.

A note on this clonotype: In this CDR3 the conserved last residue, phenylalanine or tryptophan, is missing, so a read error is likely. The CDR3 reads CASSFTGGSYNEQFL. The CDR3 coding sequence is TGTGCCAGCAGCTTCACAGGGGGGTCCTACAATGAGCAGTTCCTC. The chain has TRBV9 and TRBJ2-1; 8 bases fit TRBD1. Germline CDR1 is SGDLS and CDR2 is YYNGEE. This CDR3 spans 15 amino acids. V lost 4 bases and J lost 1; bases outside the gene matches: 4.

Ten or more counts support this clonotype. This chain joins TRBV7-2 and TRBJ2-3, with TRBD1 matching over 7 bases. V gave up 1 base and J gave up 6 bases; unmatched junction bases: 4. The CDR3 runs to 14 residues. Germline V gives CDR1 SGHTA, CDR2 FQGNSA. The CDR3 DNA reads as TGTGCCAGCAGCTTAGGCAGGACAGGCGATACGCAGTATTTT. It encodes CASSLGRTGDTQYF.

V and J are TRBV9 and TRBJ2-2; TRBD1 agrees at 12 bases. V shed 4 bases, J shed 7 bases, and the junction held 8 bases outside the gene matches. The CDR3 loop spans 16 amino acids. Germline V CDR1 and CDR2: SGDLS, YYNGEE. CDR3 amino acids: CASSSGTGGYGGELFF. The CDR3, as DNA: TGTGCCAGCAGCTCCGGGACAGGGGGCTATGGCGGGGAGCTGTTTTTT.

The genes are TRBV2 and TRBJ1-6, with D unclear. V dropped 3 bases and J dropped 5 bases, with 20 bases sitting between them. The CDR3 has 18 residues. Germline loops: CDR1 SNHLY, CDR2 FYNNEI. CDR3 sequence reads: CASSDYFIGGRNNSPLHF. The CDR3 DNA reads TGTGCCAGCAGTGATTATTTTATCGGTGGACGGAATAATTCACCCCTCCACTTT.

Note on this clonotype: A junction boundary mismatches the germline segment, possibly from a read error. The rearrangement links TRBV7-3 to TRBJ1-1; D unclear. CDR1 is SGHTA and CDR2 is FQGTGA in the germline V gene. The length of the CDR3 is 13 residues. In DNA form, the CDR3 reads TGTGCCAGCAGCTTAGACGGGAACACTGGAGCTTTCTTT. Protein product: CASSLDGNTGAFF.